This record concerns one TCR beta chain sequence. The sample originates from a study of blood T cell repertoires in COVID-19. Libraries were prepared by immunoSEQ multiplex PCR; TCRdb keeps only in-frame clonotypes and omits some of them. The sample holds about 220,000 clones, 80% to 85% seen once. Sequencing used peripheral blood. The receptor's source is a woman in her seventies with COVID-19, enrolled during active disease.

CDR3 protein: CASRGAGGPSGQFF. In nucleotides, the CDR3 is TGTGCCAGCAGGGGAGCGGGAGGGCCCTCTGGGCAGTTCTTC. The chain recombines TRBV2 with TRBJ2-1; 10 bases are shared with TRBD2. CDR1 SNHLY and CDR2 FYNNEI come from the germline V gene. J gave up 12 bases and V 6 bases, and 11 bases lay outside the gene matches. CDR3 length equals 14 residues.